Reported below is one T cell receptor (beta chain). It has no known antigen specificity. Per-base quality was not reported, and no clone a single base away is much larger than it. Per the germline V gene (reference sequence), SGHKS is the CDR1 and YYEKEE is the CDR2. Taken from cysteine to phenylalanine, the CDR3 has 13 residues. The kept DNA is CDR3 alone, 39 bases in frame from the first base. Cut back by 4 bases and 3 bases, the V and J ends lie 10 bases apart. The donors were roughly 39 Caucasian individuals from Russia, aged roughly 6 to 100 years, who were systemically healthy. About 9.8 milliliters of peripheral blood were drawn from each donor into EDTA-treated Vacutainer tubes. Ficoll-Paque density-gradient centrifugation was used to isolate PBMCs, with at least 6 million obtained per sample. Total RNA was extracted from PBMCs with Trizol reagent, with at least 6 micrograms obtained per sample. Naive CD45RAhigh/CD27high T cell percentages were measured by flow cytometry on a PBMC aliquot from every donor.

This entry comes from a study of blood T cells in healthy people across ages (dated by TCRdb to the mid-2010s). Context from the whole study: Template switching captured roughly one uniquely barcoded TCR beta cDNA molecule per two T cells in model experiments. The study measured age-related changes in TCR beta repertoire diversity using deep sequencing normalized with unique cDNA molecular identifiers. To avoid experimental bias, donors of different ages were distributed randomly across sequencing lanes. The study analyzed two additional independent replicas of 1 million unique cDNA reads from the same blood draw for two donors, one aged 18 to 29 and one aged 80 or older. The donors were divided into four age groups: young (average around 15 years), middle-aged (around 37), aged (about 61) and long-lived (nearly 85). Here is what the overall study found, with its caveats: The CMV infection status of donors was not known, potentially confounding age-related changes in expanded clonotypes. Estimates of total diversity based on one million sequenced T cells were considered lower bounds and underestimates. Since profiling was done on bulk unsorted PBMCs, naive and antigen-experienced compartments could not be conclusively compared. There was a strong correlation between observed TCR beta diversity and the percentage of naive T cells measured by flow cytometry. As age increased, observed TCR beta diversity per million T cells dropped in a roughly linear way, and a significant reduction was already evident by age roughly 40. Compared with the aged group, the long-lived group had more naive CD4+ T cells, fewer expanded clones and increased TCR diversity, a pattern suggesting age selection.

The method was 5' RACE. For sequencing, an Illumina HiSeq 2500 was employed. The second PCR ran for about 6 to 11 cycles and used a J-beta primer mix along with a sample-barcoded 5' primer. A template-switch 5' adaptor carrying 12 random nucleotides introduced a unique molecular identifier onto each TCR beta cDNA molecule. At least 2.5 million CDR3-containing paired-end reads were obtained from each sample. First-strand cDNA was synthesized from all RNA with the Mint cDNA synthesis kit, primed by a TRBC-specific oligonucleotide. All cDNA was treated with uracil-DNA glycosylase and then went through a first 18-cycle PCR with the universal primers M1SS and BC2_uni_R. Concerning the study's data processing: Normalization of each sample was performed by random selection of 1 million high-quality reads, each carrying a distinct molecular identifier. Instead of being binned into consensus sequences, reads that shared molecular identifiers were thrown out. MiTCR, with a Q25 quality threshold and the strictest error-elimination algorithm, was used for CDR3 identification, clonotype clustering and error correction. A nonparametric unseen species model using Euler transformation provided a lower-bound estimate of total TCR beta diversity. Using fastp trimming at Q25 and MiXCR clonotype assembly, TCRdb reanalyzed the public sequencing data and kept in-frame beta chains. Each record represents a unique CDR3 protein, reported with the most common genes and DNA among its rows. The V and J calls and clone size come from TCRdb's table, not from the authors' own analysis. This sample lists under 750,000 distinct CDR3 sequences; 40% to 50% were detected once. Of the sample, 20% to 25% is held by the ten largest clones.

This TCR came from a man of 80 years or more in good health. Source material: blood. The receptor chain draws on TRBV5-5 and TRBJ1-2; tentative D gene TRBD1, with 5 bases matching. The DNA sequence is TGTGCCAGCAGCCTAACGACAGACTATGGCTACACCTTC. It specifies CASSLTTDYGYTF.